A single sample is the source of the 16 T cell receptor beta chains below, sequenced in a study of cytomegalovirus exposure and HLA in healthy donors (dated by TCRdb to about 2017). Preparation of the library involved the immunoSEQ multiplex PCR assay. For the multiplex PCR, a mixture combining 60 forward primers for TCR Vbeta segments and 13 reverse primers for TCR Jbeta segments was used. This is the immuneACCESS table as TCRdb keeps it, with only in-frame sequences that have V and J called. A part of the clones is gone; compared with another copy, unresolved V genes explain less than half, and the rest is unexplained. The sample table records some 200,000 clones; around 83% of these occur just once. The ten largest make up 1.6% of the sample. The sequencing sample was made of PBMCs. These TCRs come from a man between 50 and 59 years old in good health and CMV-seronegative.

This chain connects TRBV7-9 to TRBJ1-3; D gene ambiguous. Trimming took 0 bases from V and 8 from J, leaving 14 bases between them. The CDR3 totals 15 residues. Germline lookup yields CDR1 SEHNR and CDR2 FQNEAQ (reference sequence). The CDR3 nucleotides read TGTGCCAGCAGCTTAGCGAGCATTGGGCTGGACACCATATATTTT. Translating it yields CASSLASIGLDTIYF.

The J gene is TRBJ2-4, the V gene TRBV29-1, with 8 bases fitting TRBD1. Germline values: CDR1 SQVTM, CDR2 ANQGSEA. The CDR3 consists of 14 residues. V gave up 6 bases and J gave up 6 bases; unmatched junction bases: 10. DNA for the CDR3: TGCAGCGTAGACCAAACCGGGACAGGAAACATTCAGTACTTC. Translation gives CSVDQTGTGNIQYF.

V usage is TRBV11-3 and J usage is TRBJ2-3, with 7 positions matching TRBD2. The V gene's germline CDR1 is SGHNT and CDR2 YENEEA. V was pared by 5 bases and J by 7 bases, with 9 bases of the junction left unmatched. The CDR3 spans 14 residues. CDR3 nucleotide sequence: TGTGCCAGCAGCCCCGGGGAGGGGTGGAATACGCAGTATTTT. Translating it yields CASSPGEGWNTQYF.

This chain connects TRBV7-2 to TRBJ2-5; D remains ambiguous. Germline CDR1 SGHTA, CDR2 FQGNSA. CDR3 length: 12 amino acids. The V and J ends lost 7 bases and 4 bases respectively, with 10 bases between them. The CDR3 sequence: CASTLILETQYF. In nucleotides, the CDR3 is TGTGCCAGCACCCTAATCTTAGAGACCCAGTACTTC.

The chain employs TRBV18 and TRBJ1-4; TRBD1 aligns across 8 bases. Germline assignment: CDR1 KGHSH and CDR2 LQKENI. With 4 bases clipped from V and 5 bases from J, the junction kept 6 bases outside the gene matches. This CDR3 contains 15 residues. CDR3 region: CASSLTGGLNEKLFF. The CDR3 region has the DNA TGTGCCAGCTCACTTACAGGGGGTTTGAATGAAAAACTGTTTTTT.

DNA for the CDR3: TGCGCCAGCAGCTTGCAGCGGGGGGATGACGAGCAGTACTTC. It specifies CASSLQRGDDEQYF. The genes are TRBV5-1 and TRBJ2-7; 9 bases fit TRBD2. The CDR3 length is 14 residues. The J segment lost 5 bases and the V segment lost 1 base, leaving 4 bases of the junction unmatched. Germline V gene lookup returns CDR1 SGHRS and CDR2 YFSETQ. Filled out from reference TRBV5-1 and TRBJ2-7, the complete variable domain reads KAGVTQTPRYLIKTRGQQVTLSCSPISGHRSVSWYQQTPGQGLQFLFEYFSETQRNKGNFPGRFSGRQFSNSRSEMNVSTLELGDSALYLCASSLQRGDDEQYFGPGTRLTVT.

This chain uses TRBV6-5 with TRBJ2-1; 8 bases map to TRBD2. After removal of 6 bases from V and 4 bases from J, the junction contained 8 bases not matched to a gene. The CDR3 sequence is 15 residues long. CDR1 and CDR2 (germline): MNHEY, SVGAGI. This CDR3 reads CASRSATSGYNEQFF. For the CDR3, the DNA is TGTGCCAGCAGGTCCGCTACTAGCGGTTACAATGAGCAGTTCTTC.

V usage is TRBV9 and J usage is TRBJ2-6, with D possibly matching TRBD1 (5 bases). V shed 0 bases and J shed 4 bases, with 23 bases lying between them. From germline, CDR1 is SGDLS and CDR2 YYNGEE. This CDR3 is 20 amino acids long. The CDR3 loop reads CASSVVRGAGWASGANVLTF. The CDR3 DNA reads TGTGCCAGCAGCGTAGTGAGAGGCGCAGGGTGGGCCTCCGGGGCCAACGTCCTGACTTTC.

The CDR3, as DNA: TGTGCCAGCAGCCAAGATCCCGGGGGTGGAGACTCACCCCTCCACTTT. Its protein product is CASSQDPGGGDSPLHF. The chain carries TRBV4-2 and TRBJ1-6, with a possible D match to TRBD1 (5 bases). Germline-derived CDR1 and CDR2 are LGHNA and YNFKEQ. Trimming removed 0 bases at V and 10 bases at J, with 16 bases between. CDR3 size: 16 residues.

This clone was recorded only once. The CDR3 sequence is CASSTLAGGLHTDTQYF. The DNA of the CDR3 is TGTGCCAGCAGCACGTTAGCGGGGGGGCTCCACACAGATACGCAGTATTTT. V is TRBV7-9 and J is TRBJ2-3, with 11 bases that match TRBD2. With V trimmed by 5 bases and J by 2 bases, 9 bases remained unmatched. The CDR3 runs 17 residues. Germline V gene lookup returns CDR1 SEHNR and CDR2 FQNEAQ (reference sequence).

The chain recombines TRBV7-6 with TRBJ1-3; D ambiguous. CDR1 and CDR2 from the germline V gene are SGHVS and FNYEAQ. The length of the CDR3 is 14 residues. Trimming stripped 0 bases from V and 4 bases from J, with 7 bases between. CDR3 protein: CASSLAQKGNTIYF. CDR3 nucleotide sequence: TGTGCCAGCAGCTTAGCCCAGAAAGGAAACACCATATATTTT. The variable domain in full, with the rest retrieved from reference TRBV7-6 and TRBJ1-3, is GAGVSQSPRYKVTKRGQDVALRCDPISGHVSLYWYRQALGQGPEFLTYFNYEAQQDKSGLPNDRFSAERPEGSISTLTIQRTEQRDSAMYRCASSLAQKGNTIYFGEGSWLTVV.

The chain is built from TRBV6-1 and TRBJ1-4; D possibly corresponds to TRBD1 (5 bases). The germline V and J ends were trimmed by 8 bases and 0 bases, with 13 bases remaining between them. CDR1 and CDR2 (germline): MNHNS, SASEGT. The CDR3 totals 15 residues. The CDR3 DNA is TGTGCCAGCCGTTCACAGGTTGCAACTAATGAAAAACTGTTTTTT. Protein: CASRSQVATNEKLFF.

The genes are TRBV7-3 and TRBJ2-1; 15 nucleotides agree with TRBD2. Germline lookup yields CDR1 SGHTA and CDR2 FQGTGA. The V gene end was trimmed by 5 bases and the J gene end by 8 bases; junction bases not matched to a gene: 16. The CDR3 is made up of 19 amino acids. CDR3 coding DNA: TGTGCCAGCAGCGAAAAAACCGGGACTAGCGGGGGGAAAAGGGATGAGCAGTTCTTC. Translating it yields CASSEKTGTSGGKRDEQFF.

This clone occurred once. This chain connects TRBV4-3 to TRBJ2-3; 9 bases are a match to TRBD2. Trimming took 2 bases from V and 6 from J; bases not matched to a gene: 12. CDR1 LGHNA and CDR2 YSLEER come from the germline V gene. CDR3 size: 17 residues. The CDR3 DNA reads as TGCGCCAGCAGCCAAAGTCCTAGCGGGATCTTGATGGATACGCAGTATTTT. It encodes CASSQSPSGILMDTQYF.

The chain couples TRBV14 to TRBJ2-4; D may be TRBD1 (5 bases). The CDR3 contains 16 residues. V shed 1 base and J shed 7 bases, with 17 bases lying between them. The germline CDR1 and CDR2 sequences are SGHDN and FVKESK. The CDR3 DNA sequence: TGTGCCAGCAGCCAAGGACCCAGGGTTAGCAGGAACATTCAGTACTTC. Its protein product is CASSQGPRVSRNIQYF.

V gene TRBV27 combines with J gene TRBJ1-1; 7 nucleotides line up with TRBD1. This CDR3 has 14 amino acids. CDR1 and CDR2 (germline): MNHEY, SMNVEV (reference sequence). The V gene end was trimmed by 8 bases and the J gene end by 0 bases; junction bases not matched to a gene: 6. This CDR3 is CASRETGLNTEAFF. The DNA for the CDR3 is TGTGCCAGCCGCGAGACAGGGCTGAACACTGAAGCTTTCTTT.